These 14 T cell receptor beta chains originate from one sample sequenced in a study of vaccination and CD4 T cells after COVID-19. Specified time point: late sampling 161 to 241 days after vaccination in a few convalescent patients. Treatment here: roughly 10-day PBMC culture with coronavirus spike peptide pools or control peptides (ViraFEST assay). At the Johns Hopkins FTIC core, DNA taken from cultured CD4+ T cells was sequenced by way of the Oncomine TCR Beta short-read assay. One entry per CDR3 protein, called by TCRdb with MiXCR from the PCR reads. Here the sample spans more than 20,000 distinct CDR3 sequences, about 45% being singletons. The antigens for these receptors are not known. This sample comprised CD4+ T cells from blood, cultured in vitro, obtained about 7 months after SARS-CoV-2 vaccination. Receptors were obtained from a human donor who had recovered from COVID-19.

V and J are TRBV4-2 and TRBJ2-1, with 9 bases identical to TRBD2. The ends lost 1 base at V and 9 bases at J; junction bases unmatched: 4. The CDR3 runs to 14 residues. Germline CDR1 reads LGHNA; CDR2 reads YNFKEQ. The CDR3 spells CASSQAGLAFEQFF. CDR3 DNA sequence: TGTGCCAGCAGCCAAGCGGGACTAGCTTTTGAGCAGTTCTTC.

The CDR3 DNA reads TGTGCCAGCAGTTACCAGGGGTACGGCTACACCTTC. Its protein is CASSYQGYGYTF. The gene calls are TRBV28 and TRBJ1-2; D might be TRBD1 (6 bases). V was clipped by 4 bases and J by 8 bases, with 11 bases between them. This CDR3 region has 12 residues. Germline-derived CDR1 and CDR2 are MDHEN and SYDVKM.

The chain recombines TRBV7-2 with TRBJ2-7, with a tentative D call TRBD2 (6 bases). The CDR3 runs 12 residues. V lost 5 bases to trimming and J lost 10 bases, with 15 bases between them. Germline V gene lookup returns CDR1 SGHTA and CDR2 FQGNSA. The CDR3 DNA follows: TGTGCCAGCAGCGGGTCCAGGGAGGCTCAGTACTTC. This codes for CASSGSREAQYF.

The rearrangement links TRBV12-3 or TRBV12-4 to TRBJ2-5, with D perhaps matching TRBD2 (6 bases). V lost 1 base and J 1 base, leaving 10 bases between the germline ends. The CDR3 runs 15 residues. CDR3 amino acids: CASSLGRVTQETQYF. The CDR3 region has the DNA TGTGCCAGCAGTTTAGGGAGGGTTACCCAAGAGACCCAGTACTTC.

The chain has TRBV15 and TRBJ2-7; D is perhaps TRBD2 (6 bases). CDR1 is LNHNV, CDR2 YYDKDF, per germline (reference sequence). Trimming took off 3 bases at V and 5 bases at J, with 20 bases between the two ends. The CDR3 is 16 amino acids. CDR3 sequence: CATSSYSGTAGDEQYF. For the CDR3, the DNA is TGTGCCACCAGCAGTTATTCCGGGACTGCGGGCGACGAGCAGTACTTC.

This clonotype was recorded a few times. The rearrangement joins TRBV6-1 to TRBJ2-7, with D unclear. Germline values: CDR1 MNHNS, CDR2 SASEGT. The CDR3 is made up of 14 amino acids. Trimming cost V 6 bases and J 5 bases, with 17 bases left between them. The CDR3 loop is CASRIASRPHEQYF. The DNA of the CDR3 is TGTGCCAGCAGAATAGCTTCCCGCCCCCACGAGCAGTACTTC.

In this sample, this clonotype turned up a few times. CDR3 DNA sequence: TGTGCCAGCACGTCCCGGGAGGGCCAGGGTAGCTCCTACAATGAGCAGTTCTTC. It yields the protein CASTSREGQGSSYNEQFF. The chain joins TRBV27 to TRBJ2-1; 8 bases fit TRBD2. V shed 7 bases and J 0 bases; nucleotides not matched to a gene: 14. This CDR3 is built from 18 residues. Germline V CDR1 and CDR2: MNHEY, SMNVEV (reference sequence).

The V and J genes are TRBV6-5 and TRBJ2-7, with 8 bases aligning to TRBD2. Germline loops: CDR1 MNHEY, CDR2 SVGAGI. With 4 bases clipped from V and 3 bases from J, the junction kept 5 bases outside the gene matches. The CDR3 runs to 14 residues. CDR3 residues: CASSWLGTSYEQYF. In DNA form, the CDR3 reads TGTGCCAGCAGTTGGCTCGGGACTAGCTACGAGCAGTACTTC.

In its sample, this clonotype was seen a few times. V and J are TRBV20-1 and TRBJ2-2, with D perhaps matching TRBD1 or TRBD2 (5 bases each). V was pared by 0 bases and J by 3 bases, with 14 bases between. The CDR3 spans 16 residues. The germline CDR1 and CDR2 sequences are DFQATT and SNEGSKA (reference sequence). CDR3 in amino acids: CSARDIGTEHTGELFF. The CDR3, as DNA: TGCAGTGCTAGAGATATCGGGACCGAACACACCGGGGAGCTGTTTTTT.

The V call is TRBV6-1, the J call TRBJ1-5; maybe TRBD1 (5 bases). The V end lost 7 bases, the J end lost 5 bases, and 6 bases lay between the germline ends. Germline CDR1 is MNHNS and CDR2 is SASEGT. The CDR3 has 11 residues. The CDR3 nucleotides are TGTGCCAGCAAGGGGTATCAGCCCCAGCATTTT. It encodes CASKGYQPQHF.

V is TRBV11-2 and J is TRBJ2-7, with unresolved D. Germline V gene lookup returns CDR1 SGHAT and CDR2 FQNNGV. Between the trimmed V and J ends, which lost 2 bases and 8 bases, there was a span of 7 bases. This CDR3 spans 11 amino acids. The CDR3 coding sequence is TGTGCCAGCAGCTTACGGGTACAGCAGTACTTC. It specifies CASSLRVQQYF.

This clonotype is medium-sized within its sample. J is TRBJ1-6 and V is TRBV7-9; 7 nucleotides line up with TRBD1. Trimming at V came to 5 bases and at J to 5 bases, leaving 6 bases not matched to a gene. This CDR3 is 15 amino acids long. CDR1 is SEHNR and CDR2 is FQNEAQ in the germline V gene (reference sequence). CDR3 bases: TGTGCCAGCAGCCCCCTACAGGGGAATAATTCACCCCTCCACTTT. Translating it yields CASSPLQGNNSPLHF. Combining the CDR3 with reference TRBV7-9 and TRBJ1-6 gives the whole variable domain DTGVSQNPRHKITKRGQNVTFRCDPISEHNRLYWYRQTLGQGPEFLTYFQNEAQLEKSRLLSDRFSAERPKGSFSTLEIQRTEQGDSAMYLCASSPLQGNNSPLHFGNGTRLTVT.

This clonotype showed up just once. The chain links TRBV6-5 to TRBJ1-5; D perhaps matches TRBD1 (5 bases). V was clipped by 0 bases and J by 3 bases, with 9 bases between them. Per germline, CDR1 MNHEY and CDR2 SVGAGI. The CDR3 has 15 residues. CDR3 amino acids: CASSYSWGSNQPQHF. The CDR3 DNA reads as TGTGCCAGCAGTTACTCGTGGGGGTCCAATCAGCCCCAGCATTTT.

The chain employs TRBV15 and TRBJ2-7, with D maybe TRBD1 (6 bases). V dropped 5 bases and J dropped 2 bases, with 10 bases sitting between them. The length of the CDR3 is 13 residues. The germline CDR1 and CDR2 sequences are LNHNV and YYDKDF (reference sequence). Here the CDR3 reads CATSGDTTYEQYF. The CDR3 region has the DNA TGTGCCACCAGCGGGGACACCACCTACGAGCAGTACTTC. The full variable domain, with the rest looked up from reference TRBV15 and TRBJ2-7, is DAMVIQNPRYQVTQFGKPVTLSCSQTLNHNVMYWYQQKSSQAPKLLFHYYDKDFNNEADTPDNFQSRRPNTSFCFLDIRSPGLGDTAMYLCATSGDTTYEQYFGPGTRLTVT.